This T cell receptor beta chain was sequenced in a study of blood T cell repertoires in COVID-19. Study background: Nucleic acid was either cDNA or gDNA, and it came from T cells, B-cell-depleted T cells, or PBMCs.

This clone has more than one count but fewer than ten. Two negative PCRs, clearance, or symptom resolution were required of recovered Cohort 3 donors. Sequencing was performed with immunoSEQ multiplex PCR; in TCRdb, only in-frame clones are kept and a portion is missing. The data contain just over 350,000 clones, over 75% of them singletons. V lost 6 bases and J 13 bases, leaving 16 bases between the germline ends. There are 11 residues in the CDR3. CDR1 is SGDLS and CDR2 is YYNGEE in the germline V gene. Input material: PBMCs or T cells enriched from blood (not recorded which). The chain combines TRBV9 with TRBJ2-5; D gene ambiguous. The TCR was taken from a woman aged 25-40 years who had recovered from COVID-19. The CDR3: CASTAPLPGYF. CDR3 DNA: TGTGCCAGCACCGCCCCCCTCCCCGGGTACTTC.